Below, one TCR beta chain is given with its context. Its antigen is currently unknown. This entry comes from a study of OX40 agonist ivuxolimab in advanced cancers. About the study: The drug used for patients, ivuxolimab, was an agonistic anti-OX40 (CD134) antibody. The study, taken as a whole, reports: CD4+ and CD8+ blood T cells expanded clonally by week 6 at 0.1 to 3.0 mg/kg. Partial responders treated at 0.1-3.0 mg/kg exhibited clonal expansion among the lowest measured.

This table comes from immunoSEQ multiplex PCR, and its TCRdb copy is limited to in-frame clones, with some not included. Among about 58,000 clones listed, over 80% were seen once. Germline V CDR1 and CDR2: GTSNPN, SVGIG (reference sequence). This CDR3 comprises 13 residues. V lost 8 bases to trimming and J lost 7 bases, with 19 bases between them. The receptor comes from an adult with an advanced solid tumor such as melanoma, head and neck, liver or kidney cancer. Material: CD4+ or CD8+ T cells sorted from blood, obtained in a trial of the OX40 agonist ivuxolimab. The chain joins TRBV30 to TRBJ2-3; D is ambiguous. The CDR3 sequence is CAAGALPLNTQYF. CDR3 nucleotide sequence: TGTGCCGCCGGAGCGCTCCCCCTAAATACGCAGTATTTT.